This T cell receptor (beta chain) came from a study of identical twins. Broader study findings: The models systematically underestimated how much out-of-frame TCR alpha was shared in monozygotic twins.

TCRdb redid the calling of the 5' RACE reads with MiXCR, one entry per CDR3 protein. Counted here are about 690,000 distinct CDR3 sequences, 5.5% to 7.5% occurring once; the ten biggest clones make up roughly 1.6%. This clonotype was counted at least ten times. Its cognate antigen is unknown. The receptor was isolated from a man between 18 and 35 years old in good health. The sequenced material came from naive T cells sorted from blood.

The CDR3: CASSQDVLAARGSGANVLTF. The CDR3 region has the DNA TGTGCCAGCAGCCAAGATGTTCTCGCGGCGAGGGGTTCTGGGGCCAACGTCCTGACTTTC. The gene calls are TRBV4-2 and TRBJ2-6, with D tentatively TRBD1 or TRBD2 (5 bases each). V was trimmed by 0 bases and J by 1 base, leaving 19 bases between them. Germline V gives CDR1 LGHNA, CDR2 YNFKEQ. The CDR3 is made up of 20 amino acids.